Listed below are T cell receptor beta chains from one sample, sequenced in a study of blood T cell repertoires in COVID-19. The assay was immunoSEQ multiplex PCR, and TCRdb's table has in-frame clones only and misses some. The table lists 450,000 to 600,000 clones, roughly 90% of them singletons. Source material: PBMCs or T cells enriched from blood (not recorded which). Every receptor here comes from a woman aged 18-29 years who had recovered from COVID-19. CDR3s include the opening cysteine and the closing phenylalanine or tryptophan.

j_call v_call cdr3_aa
TRBJ1-1 TRBV30 CAWSRKDSGEAFF
TRBJ1-4 TRBV4-1 CASSQGFSEATNEKLFF
TRBJ1-2 TRBV27 CASGSGQGSFSGYTF
TRBJ1-1 TRBV3-1/TRBV3-2 CASSHGQANTEAFF
TRBJ1-5 TRBV28 CASISRGQPQHF
TRBJ1-3 TRBV5-6 CASSLDYRGGGNTIYF
TRBJ1-1 TRBV19 CASSLLQTGTEAFF
TRBJ2-7 TRBV9 CASGLPSGTLYEQYF
TRBJ2-1 TRBV11-2 CASSLDSYNEQFF
TRBJ2-7 TRBV30 CAWSVSGQIYEQYF
TRBJ2-1 TRBV5-1 CASSLRQGGEEQFF
TRBJ1-5 TRBV4-2 CASSLRSGGGERQPQHF
TRBJ1-1 TRBV11-3 CASSLEGSTEAFF
TRBJ2-3 TRBV24-1 CATAPASDSLRDTQYF
TRBJ2-1 TRBV5-1 CASSWEASRGNEQFF
TRBJ1-5 TRBV5-1 CASSTGDGNQPQHF
TRBJ2-7 TRBV2 CASRPRQSSGEQYF